The present T cell receptor (beta chain) was sequenced within a study of control samples from healthy donors and cancer patients (dated by TCRdb to about 2020). The junction shows trimming of 1 base on V and 1 base on J, plus 11 bases between the germline ends. CDR3 length: 15 amino acids, cysteine to phenylalanine. The DNA shown is the 45-base CDR3, in frame from base 1. Taken from the germline V gene, the CDR1 and CDR2 loops are SGDLS and YYNGEE. Notes on this clone: Its antigen remains undetermined. Base qualities were left out, and no much larger clone turns up one base away.

The library came from the immunoSEQ multiplex PCR assay. Here the immuneACCESS table is served through TCRdb, limited to in-frame sequences with V and J called. Missing clones are a known gap in these copies; in checked studies unresolved V genes cover under half, and the rest lacks a known reason. The sample table contains about 73,000 clones; only one count was recorded for just under 90% of them. About a fifth of the sample is held by the ten biggest clonotypes. The chain is assembled from TRBV9 and TRBJ1-1, with a weak D call of TRBD1 (5 bases match). The source of this sequence is a man aged 55 to 69 with lung cancer. The sequencing sample was made of PBMCs. CDR3 loop: CASSVTGTANTEAFF. Read as DNA, the sequence is TGTGCCAGCAGCGTAACCGGGACGGCGAACACTGAAGCTTTCTTT.